This T cell receptor beta chain is drawn from a study of cytomegalovirus exposure and HLA in healthy donors. From germline, CDR1 is SGHRS and CDR2 YFSETQ. This CDR3 has 14 amino acids. Trimming left V 7 bases short and J 1 base short, with 14 bases between. The repertoire was sequenced with immunoSEQ multiplex PCR; TCRdb's copy has only in-frame clones and lacks some. The table has 200,000 to 250,000 clones, roughly 91% seen once. Findings and limits, study-wide: Among TCR sequences, most were rare, though some public TCRs appeared in many donors. The study flagged approximately 180 TCR beta chains as cytomegalovirus-associated. Reports credit the classifier with highly specific, highly sensitive diagnosis of cytomegalovirus status. Subsequent analysis of the roughly 120 validation repertoires found a tendency for first-cohort TCR clusters to co-occur.

In regard to this clone: Its antigen is currently unknown.

This receptor was taken from a woman under 30 in good health and CMV-seropositive. The sequenced sample consisted of PBMCs. This chain links TRBV5-1 with TRBJ2-5, with D possibly being TRBD2 (6 bases). The CDR3 region has the DNA TGCGCCAGCCGGCTTCTAGCGTCCCAAGAGACCCAGTACTTC. Protein product: CASRLLASQETQYF.